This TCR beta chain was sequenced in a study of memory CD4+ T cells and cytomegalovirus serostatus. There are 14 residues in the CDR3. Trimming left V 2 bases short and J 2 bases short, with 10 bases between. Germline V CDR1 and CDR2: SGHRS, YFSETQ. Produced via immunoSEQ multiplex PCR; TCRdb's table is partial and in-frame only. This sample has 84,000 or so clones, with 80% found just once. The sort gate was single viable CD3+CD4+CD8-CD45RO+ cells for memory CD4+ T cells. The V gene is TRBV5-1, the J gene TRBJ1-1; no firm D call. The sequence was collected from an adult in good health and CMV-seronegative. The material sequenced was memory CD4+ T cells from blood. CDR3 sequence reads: CASSFEHRNTEAFF. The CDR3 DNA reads TGCGCCAGCAGCTTCGAGCACCGAAACACTGAAGCTTTCTTT. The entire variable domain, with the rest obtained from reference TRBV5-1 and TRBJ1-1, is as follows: KAGVTQTPRYLIKTRGQQVTLSCSPISGHRSVSWYQQTPGQGLQFLFEYFSETQRNKGNFPGRFSGRQFSNSRSEMNVSTLELGDSALYLCASSFEHRNTEAFFGQGTRLTVV.